This T cell receptor (beta chain) is from a study of blood T cell repertoires in COVID-19. On the study more broadly: The samples span acute and convalescent COVID-19 from the United States, Italy and Spain.

Per the original data handling: Amplification of reference gene primers provided the estimated nucleated cell counts. The assay was immunoSEQ multiplex PCR, and TCRdb's table has in-frame clones only and misses some. That table gives V, J and clone size, and the DNA gave D and trimming. The data hold roughly 200,000 clones, with 75% to 85% observed a single time. The CDR3 is 15 residues long. V dropped 5 bases and J dropped 6; count of bases not matched to a gene: 9. Germline CDR1 is SEHNR and CDR2 is FQNEAQ (reference sequence). Sample: PBMCs or T cells enriched from blood (not recorded which). The receptor was isolated from a man aged 35-49 years who had recovered from COVID-19. The chain combines TRBV7-9 with TRBJ1-2; 10 positions agree with TRBD1. CDR3 nucleotide sequence: TGTGCCAGCAGCGACTCGGACAGGGGGAACGATGGCTACACCTTC. This sequence encodes CASSDSDRGNDGYTF.